The 16 T cell receptor beta chains below were found in one sample sequenced in a study of T cells in women clearing cervical HPV infection. Clones were sequenced by immunoSEQ multiplex PCR, and TCRdb holds only the in-frame ones, with some missing. The sample has tens of thousands of clones. The sequenced sample was blood buffy coat. Receptors were obtained from a woman aged 18 to 75 with a cervical HPV16 infection that either progressed to CIN3+ or cleared (not recorded which).

Worth noting for this clone: The CDR3 is cut off 3 residues early in the read; its end comes from the germline J gene. The chain joins TRBV19 to TRBJ1-5, with 8 bases matching TRBD1. V shed 6 bases, J shed 1 base, and the junction held 5 bases outside the gene matches. CDR1 and CDR2 from the germline V gene are LNHDA and SQIVND (reference sequence). The CDR3 loop spans 15 amino acids. CDR3 in amino acids: CASRGTGGSNQPQHF. The DNA read from the CDR3 is TGTGCCAGTAGGGGGACAGGTGGAAGCAATCAGCCC.

Concerning this clone itself: The CDR3 end lies 3 residues beyond the end of the read and is filled in from the germline J gene. The V gene is TRBV29-1, the J gene TRBJ1-1; TRBD1 might be the D (6 bases). This CDR3 comprises 16 residues. V lost 5 bases, J lost 5 bases, and 24 bases lay in between. Germline lookup yields CDR1 SQVTM and CDR2 ANQGSEA. CDR3 region: CSVSQATGPTGTEAFF. The DNA read from the CDR3 is TGCAGCGTTTCACAGGCAACAGGGCCGACGGGGACTGAA. The entire variable domain, with the rest obtained from reference TRBV29-1 and TRBJ1-1, is as follows: SAVISQKPSRDICQRGTSLTIQCQVDSQVTMMFWYRQQPGQSLTLIATANQGSEATYESGFVIDKFPISRPNLTFSTLTVSNMSPEDSSIYLCSVSQATGPTGTEAFFGQGTRLTVV.

Turning to this clone: The observed sequence ends 3 residues before the CDR3 terminus, with the missing tail filled in from the germline J gene. The V and J genes are TRBV19 and TRBJ2-7; unclear D gene. CDR3 length: 14 amino acids. V was trimmed by 2 bases and J by 3 bases, leaving 11 bases between them. Per the germline V gene, CDR1 is LNHDA and CDR2 is SQIVND (reference sequence). The CDR3 bases that were read are TGTGCCAGTAGTATATGGCCTAACAGCTACGAG. Translated: CASSIWPNSYE. The CDR3 reads in full as CASSIWPNSYEQYF.

Details on this clone: The CDR3 extends 3 residues past the end of the read, so its final part is completed from the germline J gene. This chain uses TRBV2 with TRBJ2-1; 11 bases map to TRBD2. J lost 7 bases, V lost 11 bases, and 10 bases had no gene match. The length of the CDR3 is 14 residues. Looked up from germline, CDR1 is SNHLY and CDR2 is FYNNEI. The covered CDR3 bases are TGTGCCGGAAGTAGCGGGGGGGCGTGGAATGAG. As protein: CAGSSGGAWNE. The full CDR3 sequence reads CAGSSGGAWNEQFF.

Of note for this clone: Read coverage stops 3 residues before the CDR3 terminus; the germline J gene supplies the remainder. The chain uses TRBV5-1 and TRBJ2-2, with D possibly being TRBD1 (6 bases). V lost 8 bases, J lost 5 bases, and 16 bases lay in between. CDR3 length equals 14 residues. Germline V gene data show CDR1 as SGHRS and CDR2 as YFSETQ. CDR3 DNA, as far as it was read: TGCGCCAGGAACAGGGTCCGAAAAACCGGGGAG. This translates into CARNRVRKTGE. The complete CDR3 protein is CARNRVRKTGELFF.

Concerning this clone itself: The read comes to an end 3 residues before the CDR3 does, leaving the germline J gene to fill in the end. The chain links TRBV5-6 to TRBJ2-7; D not resolved. The V gene's germline CDR1 is SGHDT and CDR2 YYEEEE. Between the trimmed V and J ends, which lost 4 bases and 0 bases, there was a span of 8 bases. This CDR3 has 13 residues. The CDR3 sequence: CASSMGSSYEQYF. The sequenced part of the CDR3 DNA is TGTGCCAGCAGCATGGGTAGCTCCTACGAG.

In regard to this clone: The read ends 3 residues before the CDR3 terminus; that terminus is restored from the germline J gene. The chain links TRBV5-1 to TRBJ1-4, with TRBD1 matching 7 bases. The length of the CDR3 is 15 residues. Germline assignment: CDR1 SGHRS and CDR2 YFSETQ. J was trimmed by 8 bases and V by 2 bases; bases with no gene match: 9. The CDR3 spells CASSLDRAAGEKLFF. Partial CDR3 DNA: TGCGCCAGCAGCTTAGACAGGGCGGCAGGGGAAAAA.

Note on this clone: The read gets to within 3 residues of the CDR3 end, and the germline J gene fills in the rest. This rearrangement joins TRBV10-2 to TRBJ2-2, with a tentative D call TRBD1 (5 bases). The germline V gene encodes CDR1 WSHSY and CDR2 SAAADI. V lost 4 bases to trimming and J lost 0 bases, with 15 bases between them. This CDR3 is built from 17 residues. CDR3 bases read: TGCGCCAGCAGTGGAGTAGGGGCGACAGCGAACACCGGGGAG. It codes for CASSGVGATANTGE. The full CDR3 is CASSGVGATANTGELFF.

Comment on this clone: Coverage ceases 3 residues before the CDR3 finishes, and the germline J gene fills in the end. J is TRBJ1-5 and V is TRBV30; TRBD1 matches 7 bases. Germline lookup yields CDR1 GTSNPN and CDR2 SVGIG (reference sequence). V lost 2 bases, J lost 3 bases, and 1 base stayed unmatched. The CDR3 contains 13 residues. Partial CDR3 DNA: TGTGCCTGGAGTCAGGGGGACAATCAGCCC. Encoded protein: CAWSQGDNQP. In full, the CDR3 is CAWSQGDNQPQHF.

The sequenced CDR3 bases are TGTGCCAGCAGCTTAGTACCAGGGGAGAATGAG. Encoded protein: CASSLVPGENE. The complete CDR3 protein is CASSLVPGENEQFF. The chain employs TRBV11-2 and TRBJ2-1; D might be TRBD1 (6 bases). The read gets to within 3 residues of the CDR3 end, and the germline J gene fills in the rest. V was pared by 1 base and J by 7 bases, with 11 bases between. The germline gives CDR1 SGHAT, CDR2 FQNNGV. The length of the CDR3 is 14 residues.

A remark on this clone: The CDR3 end is not reached by the read, which stops 3 residues before it; the germline J gene fills it in. V and J are TRBV2 and TRBJ2-7; no clear D. This CDR3 is built from 12 residues. CDR1 and CDR2 from the germline V gene are SNHLY and FYNNEI. V was clipped by 6 bases and J by 6 bases, with 12 bases between them. The CDR3 bases that were read are TGTGCCAGCAGGTTGAGGCAGAGCGAG. Translated, it gives CASRLRQSE. The entire CDR3 protein is CASRLRQSEQYF.

Regarding this clone: The observed sequence ends 3 residues before the CDR3 terminus, with the missing tail filled in from the germline J gene. The chain recombines TRBV18 with TRBJ1-3; D might be TRBD1 (6 bases). Germline assignment: CDR1 KGHSH and CDR2 LQKENI. The CDR3 has 17 amino acids. The V gene lost 5 bases and the J gene lost 2 bases, with 19 bases spanning the gap. CDR3 sequence: CASSYSGVNLAGNTIYF. CDR3 DNA, as far as it was read: TGTGCCAGCTCATACTCAGGGGTCAACTTGGCTGGAAACACC.

Concerning this clone: The sequenced fragment ends 3 residues before the CDR3 boundary, so the rest is inferred from the germline J gene. The chain employs TRBV7-6 and TRBJ2-6; TRBD2 might be the D (7 bases). CDR1 and CDR2 from the germline V gene are SGHVS and FNYEAQ. V dropped 5 bases and J dropped 2 bases, with 13 bases sitting between them. The CDR3 extends over 16 amino acids. CDR3 DNA, as far as it was read: TGTGCCAGCAGCCCAGGGCGGGGGCCTGGGGCCAACGTC. Amino acids: CASSPGRGPGANV. The entire CDR3 reads CASSPGRGPGANVLTF.

Concerning this clone itself: The sequence runs out 3 residues before the end of the CDR3; the remainder is reconstructed from the germline J gene. The chain employs TRBV7-9 and TRBJ2-3; 9 positions agree with TRBD2. V lost 5 bases and J lost 6; bases outside the gene matches: 6. The CDR3 length is 14 residues. The germline CDR1 and CDR2 sequences are SEHNR and FQNEAQ (reference sequence). Here the CDR3 reads CASSLAGGQDTQYF. The part of the CDR3 DNA that was read is TGTGCCAGCAGCCTGGCGGGGGGGCAGGATACG.

Worth noting for this clone: The read ends 3 residues shy of where the CDR3 ends; the end is completed using the germline J gene. The V gene is TRBV11-3, the J gene TRBJ1-6, with a possible D match to TRBD1 (6 bases). V was pared by 6 bases and J by 8 bases, with 14 bases between. In germline, CDR1 is SGHNT, CDR2 YENEEA. The CDR3 covers 14 residues. The CDR3: CASSRTAKDSPLHF. The sequenced CDR3 bases are TGTGCCAGCAGTCGGACAGCAAAGGATTCACCC.

Comments on this clone: The read comes to an end 3 residues before the CDR3 does, leaving the germline J gene to fill in the end. J is TRBJ1-2 and V is TRBV30; no firm D call. This CDR3 is built from 12 residues. Per the germline V gene, CDR1 is GTSNPN and CDR2 is SVGIG (reference sequence). Partial CDR3 DNA: TGTGCCTGGAGTGTACGCGGAGGCGAC. Encoded protein: CAWSVRGGD. The full-length CDR3 reads as CAWSVRGGDYTF.